This T cell receptor beta chain derives from a study of shared clonotypes between healthy human individuals. Study background: Three plates each covered CD4 naive and memory; CD8 naive two, CD8 memory one.

TCRdb keeps only in-frame clones here, not all; method: immunoSEQ multiplex PCR. The table shows 700,000 to 950,000 clones, with around 96% occurring only once. The CDR3 sequence is 15 residues long. The V end lost 1 base, the J end lost 2 bases, and 10 bases lay between the germline ends. Germline CDR1 reads SGHVS; CDR2 reads FNYEAQ. The study, taken as a whole, reports: On the whole, naive subsets had larger estimated richness than memory subsets had. Despite large depth, sorted-subset datasets appeared incompletely sequenced. Clonotype sharing levels among donors were expected to vary with sequencing depth.

Terminally differentiated effector memory CD45RA+ cells were excluded by CCR7 positive selection of CD45RO-negative cells. About this clone: The target antigen is unknown.

The receptor comes from a man aged 25 to 45 in good health. Specimen: naive CD8+ T cells sorted from blood. The J gene is TRBJ2-3, the V gene TRBV7-6; D remains ambiguous. The CDR3 loop is CASSLGAETTDTQYF. In DNA form, the CDR3 reads TGTGCCAGCAGCTTAGGGGCGGAAACCACAGATACGCAGTATTTT.